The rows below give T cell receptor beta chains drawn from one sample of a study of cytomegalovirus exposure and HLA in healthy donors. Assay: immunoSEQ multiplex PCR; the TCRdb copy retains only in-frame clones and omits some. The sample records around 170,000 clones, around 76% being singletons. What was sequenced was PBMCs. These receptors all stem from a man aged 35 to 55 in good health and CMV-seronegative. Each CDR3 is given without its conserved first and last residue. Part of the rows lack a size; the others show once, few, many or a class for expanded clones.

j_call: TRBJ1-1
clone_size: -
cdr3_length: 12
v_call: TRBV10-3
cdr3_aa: ASRGGTMNTEAF

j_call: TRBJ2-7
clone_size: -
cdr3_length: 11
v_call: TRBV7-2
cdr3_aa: ASSRRTGTEQY

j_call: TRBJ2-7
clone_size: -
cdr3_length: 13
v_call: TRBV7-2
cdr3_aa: ASSLGGGYLYEQY

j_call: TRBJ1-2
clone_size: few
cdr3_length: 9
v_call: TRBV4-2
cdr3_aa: ASSQEYGYT

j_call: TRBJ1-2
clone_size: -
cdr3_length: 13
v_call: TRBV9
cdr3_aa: ASSWEGDRGSGYT

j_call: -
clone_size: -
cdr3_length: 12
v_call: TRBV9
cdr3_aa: ASSTGGDSYEQY

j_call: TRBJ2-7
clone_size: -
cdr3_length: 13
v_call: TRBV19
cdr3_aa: ASTPRGGVTYEQY

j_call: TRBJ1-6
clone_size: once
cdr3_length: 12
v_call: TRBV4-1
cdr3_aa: ASSLGQGDSPLH

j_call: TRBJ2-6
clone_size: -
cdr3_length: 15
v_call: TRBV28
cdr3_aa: ASHRGGALSGANVLT

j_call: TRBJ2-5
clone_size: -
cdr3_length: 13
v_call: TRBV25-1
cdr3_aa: ASSRPGGGAETQY

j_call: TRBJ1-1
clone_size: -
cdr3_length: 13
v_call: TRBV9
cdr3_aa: ASSVNGLPGTEAF

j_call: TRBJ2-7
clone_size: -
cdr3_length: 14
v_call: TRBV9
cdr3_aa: ASSVGGGGSSYEQY

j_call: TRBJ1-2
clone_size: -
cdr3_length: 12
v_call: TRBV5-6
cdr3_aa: ASSFPGQGPGYT

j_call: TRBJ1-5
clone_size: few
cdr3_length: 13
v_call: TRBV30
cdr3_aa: AWSGDLGGNQPQH

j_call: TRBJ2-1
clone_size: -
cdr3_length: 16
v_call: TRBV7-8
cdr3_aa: ASSLAAGRTFSYNEQF

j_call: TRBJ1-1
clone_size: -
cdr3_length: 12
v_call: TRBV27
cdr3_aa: ASSLGGLNTEAF

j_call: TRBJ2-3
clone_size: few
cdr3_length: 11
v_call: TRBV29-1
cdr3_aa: SVEDRSTDTQY

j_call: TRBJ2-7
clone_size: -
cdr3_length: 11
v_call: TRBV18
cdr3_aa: ASSPQGAYEQY

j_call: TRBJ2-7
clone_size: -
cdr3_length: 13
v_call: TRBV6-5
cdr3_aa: ASSRSGTYIYEQY

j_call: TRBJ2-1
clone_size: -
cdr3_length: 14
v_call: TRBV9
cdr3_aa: ASSVQTSGSQGEQF

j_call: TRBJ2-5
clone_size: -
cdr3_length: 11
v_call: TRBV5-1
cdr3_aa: ATRVTPKETQY

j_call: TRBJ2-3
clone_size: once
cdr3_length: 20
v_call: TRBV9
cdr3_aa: ASSVAAGTSGGTTLFTDTQY

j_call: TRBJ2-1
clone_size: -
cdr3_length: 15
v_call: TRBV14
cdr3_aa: ASSQEPRVSGAGRQF

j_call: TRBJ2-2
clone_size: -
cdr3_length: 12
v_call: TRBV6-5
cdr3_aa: ASSPLGGGGELF

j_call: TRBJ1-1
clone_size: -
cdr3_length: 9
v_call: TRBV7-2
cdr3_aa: ASSLTKGAF

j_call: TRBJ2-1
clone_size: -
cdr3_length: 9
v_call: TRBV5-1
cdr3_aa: ASSIHNEQF

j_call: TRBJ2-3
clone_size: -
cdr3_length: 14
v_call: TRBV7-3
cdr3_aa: ASSPGSAANTDTQY

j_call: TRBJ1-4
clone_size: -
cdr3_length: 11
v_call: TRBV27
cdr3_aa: ASSDRFHEKLF

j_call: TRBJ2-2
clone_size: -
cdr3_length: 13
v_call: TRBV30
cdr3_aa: AWSLGGGNTGELF

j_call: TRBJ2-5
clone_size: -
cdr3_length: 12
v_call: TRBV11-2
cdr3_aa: ASSLSWQGGTQY

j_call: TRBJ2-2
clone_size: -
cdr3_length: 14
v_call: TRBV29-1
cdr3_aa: SVDPSGGGNTGELF

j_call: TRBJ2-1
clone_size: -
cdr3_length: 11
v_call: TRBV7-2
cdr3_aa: ASSLSRGNEQF

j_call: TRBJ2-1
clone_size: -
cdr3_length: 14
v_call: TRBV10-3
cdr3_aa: AIAGSGLGSYNEQF

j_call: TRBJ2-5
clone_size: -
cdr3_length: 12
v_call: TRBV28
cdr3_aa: ASSTYRGEETQY

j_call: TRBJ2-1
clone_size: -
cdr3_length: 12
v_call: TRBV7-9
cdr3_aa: ASSSMKGVNEQF

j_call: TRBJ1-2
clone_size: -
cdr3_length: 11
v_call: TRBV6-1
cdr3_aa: ASRPAPGYGYT

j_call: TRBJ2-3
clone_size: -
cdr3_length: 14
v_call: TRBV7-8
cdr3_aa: ASSFRGGGSTDTQY

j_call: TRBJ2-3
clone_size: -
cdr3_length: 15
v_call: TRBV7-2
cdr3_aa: ASSSAAAGQPTVTQY

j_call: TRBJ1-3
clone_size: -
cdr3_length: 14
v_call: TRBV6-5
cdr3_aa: ASSYSNRGSGNTIY

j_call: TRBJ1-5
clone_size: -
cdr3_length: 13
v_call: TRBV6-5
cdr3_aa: ASSARQAQNQPQH

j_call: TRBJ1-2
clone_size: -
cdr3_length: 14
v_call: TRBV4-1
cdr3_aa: ASSQDNFQGIYGYT

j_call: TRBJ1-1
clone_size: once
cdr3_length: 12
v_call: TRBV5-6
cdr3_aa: ASRLDRGISEAF

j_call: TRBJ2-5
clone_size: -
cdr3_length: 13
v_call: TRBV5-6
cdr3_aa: ASSLQGGSKETQY

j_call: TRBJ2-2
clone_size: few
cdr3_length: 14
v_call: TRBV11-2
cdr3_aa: ASSSVHRGLTGELF

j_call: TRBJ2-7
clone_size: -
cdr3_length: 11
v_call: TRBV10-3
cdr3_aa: AISGDPRQVMY

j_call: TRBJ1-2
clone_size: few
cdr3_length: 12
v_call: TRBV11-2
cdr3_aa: ASSPRDSVYGYT

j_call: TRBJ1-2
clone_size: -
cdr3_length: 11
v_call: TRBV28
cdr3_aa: ASSSGGVYGYT

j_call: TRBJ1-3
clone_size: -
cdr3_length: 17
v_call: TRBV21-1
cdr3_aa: ASSKGGLERGSFGNTIY

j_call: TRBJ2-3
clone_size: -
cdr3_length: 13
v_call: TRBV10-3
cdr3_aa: AISEAGVSTDTQY

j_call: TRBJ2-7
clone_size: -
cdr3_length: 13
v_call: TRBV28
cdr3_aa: ASASGAGPSYEQY

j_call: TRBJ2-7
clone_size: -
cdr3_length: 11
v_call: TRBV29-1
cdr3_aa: SGQRDRVSEQY

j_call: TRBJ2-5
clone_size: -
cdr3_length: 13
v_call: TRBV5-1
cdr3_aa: ASSLTGQGQETQY

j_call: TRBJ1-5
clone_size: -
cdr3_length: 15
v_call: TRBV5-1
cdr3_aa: ASSLDTRTGFNQPQH

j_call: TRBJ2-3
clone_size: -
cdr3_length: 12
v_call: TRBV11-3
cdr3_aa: ASSLGVGGDTQY

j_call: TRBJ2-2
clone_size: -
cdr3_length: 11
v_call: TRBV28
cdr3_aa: ASAQGGAGELF

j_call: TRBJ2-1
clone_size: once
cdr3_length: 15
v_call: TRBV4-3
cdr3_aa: ASSQDTGLAGAGEQF

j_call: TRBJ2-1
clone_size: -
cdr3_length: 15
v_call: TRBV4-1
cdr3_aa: ASSQPSGGSSYNEQF

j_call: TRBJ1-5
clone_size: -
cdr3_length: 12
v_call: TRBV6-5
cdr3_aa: ASSYDRGIQPQH

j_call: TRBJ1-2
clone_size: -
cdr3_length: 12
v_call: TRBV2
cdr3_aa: ASSVVGVRNGYT

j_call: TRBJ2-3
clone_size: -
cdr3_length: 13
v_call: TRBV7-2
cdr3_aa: ASGSLAGGPDTQY